What follows are 25 T cell receptor beta chains derived from one specimen sequenced in a study of Tregs in tolerant kidney transplant recipients. Related graft donors supplied nonmyeloablative bone marrow transplants, and mixed chimerism was transient. Clones were read by immunoSEQ multiplex PCR, and TCRdb kept only the in-frame ones, dropping some. This sample has tens of thousands of clones, with 87% found just once. The specimen was CD4+ T cells from blood (PBMCs), collected 6 months after the transplant. These receptors were obtained from a human patient who received a combined kidney and bone marrow transplant. The T cells may come from the graft donor.

The rearrangement links TRBV19 to TRBJ2-5; 11 nucleotides match TRBD2. The CDR3 sequence is 17 residues long. Germline V gives CDR1 LNHDA, CDR2 SQIVND (reference sequence). V was clipped by 4 bases and J by 1 base; unmatched bases: 8. The CDR3 protein is CASSKPGTSGFQETQYF. CDR3 sequence (DNA): TGTGCCAGTAGTAAACCCGGGACTAGCGGATTCCAAGAGACCCAGTACTTC.

The rearrangement uses TRBV5-6 and TRBJ2-7, with 11 bases aligning to TRBD1. From germline, CDR1 is SGHDT and CDR2 YYEEEE. The CDR3 extends over 16 amino acids. V was clipped by 3 bases and J by 6 bases; unmatched bases: 11. The CDR3 coding sequence is TGTGCCAGCAGCTCCCTCCTCGGACAGGGGGCGGCCGAGCAGTACTTC. As protein: CASSSLLGQGAAEQYF.

The chain links TRBV7-9 to TRBJ1-1; no clear D gene. CDR1 is SEHNR and CDR2 is FQNEAQ in the germline V gene (reference sequence). The CDR3 runs 14 residues. The V end lost 5 bases, the J end lost 3 bases, and 13 bases lay between the germline ends. In DNA form, the CDR3 reads TGTGCCAGCAGCCCACAGTCACACTACACTGAAGCTTTCTTT. Its protein product is CASSPQSHYTEAFF.

This chain uses TRBV7-7 with TRBJ2-1, with 16 bases identical to TRBD2. The V segment lost 5 bases and the J segment 8 bases; nucleotides outside the gene matches: 9. This CDR3 region has 17 residues. Per germline, CDR1 SSHAT and CDR2 FNYEAQ (reference sequence). CDR3 residues: CASSTGLAGGTSHEQFF. For the CDR3, the DNA is TGTGCCAGCAGCACGGGACTAGCGGGGGGGACATCACATGAGCAGTTCTTC.

V is TRBV7-2 and J is TRBJ1-5; 7 bases align to TRBD1. Trimming at V came to 4 bases and at J to 3 bases, leaving 9 bases not matched to a gene. CDR3 length: 16 amino acids. Germline V gives CDR1 SGHTA, CDR2 FQGNSA. In DNA form, the CDR3 reads TGTGCCAGCAGCTCCGCCACAGGGGCCCACAATCAGCCCCAGCATTTT. Translation gives CASSSATGAHNQPQHF. Supplemented by reference TRBV7-2 and TRBJ1-5, the full variable domain reads GAGVSQSPSNKVTEKGKDVELRCDPISGHTALYWYRQSLGQGLEFLIYFQGNSAPDKSGLPSDRFSAERTGGSVSTLTIQRTQQEDSAVYLCASSSATGAHNQPQHFGDGTRLSIL.

This clone has just one count. The V call is TRBV5-4, the J call TRBJ2-3; D possibly corresponds to TRBD1 (6 bases). The length of the CDR3 is 15 residues. Trimming left V 0 bases short and J 2 bases short, with 10 bases between. The germline CDR1 and CDR2 sequences are SGHNT and YYREEE (reference sequence). CDR3 sequence: CASSLEGTYTDTQYF. Written as DNA, the CDR3 is TGTGCCAGCAGCTTGGAGGGGACATACACAGATACGCAGTATTTT.

J is TRBJ2-5 and V is TRBV4-2; D remains unclear. Germline V gene sequence: CDR1 LGHNA, CDR2 YNFKEQ. V lost 2 bases and J lost 3, with 7 bases in between. CDR3 length: 13 residues. The CDR3 reads CASSQISEETQYF. The CDR3 DNA sequence: TGTGCCAGCAGCCAAATAAGCGAAGAGACCCAGTACTTC.

The chain recombines TRBV10-3 with TRBJ2-5; D unclear. The V gene lost 2 bases and the J gene lost 2 bases, with 6 bases spanning the gap. Germline CDR1 reads ENHRY; CDR2 reads SYGVKD. This CDR3 contains 13 residues. The CDR3 spells CAISEAVQETQYF. CDR3 coding DNA: TGTGCCATCAGTGAGGCGGTACAAGAGACCCAGTACTTC.

In the case of this clone: Other DNA variants within this sample encode the same CDR3. This rearrangement joins TRBV11-1 to TRBJ2-5; 10 nucleotides agree with TRBD1. CDR3 length equals 13 residues. Germline V lookup: CDR1 SGHAT, CDR2 FQDESV (reference sequence). The trim removed 5 bases at V and 5 bases at J, leaving 2 bases unmatched. The CDR3 is CASSRDRGETQYF. DNA for the CDR3: TGTGCCAGCAGCCGGGACAGGGGTGAGACCCAGTACTTC.

This chain connects TRBV15 to TRBJ2-7; a weak D match, TRBD1 (6 bases). V was cut by 0 bases and J by 4 bases, with 13 bases left in between. The CDR3 loop spans 15 amino acids. The germline V gene has CDR1 LNHNV and CDR2 YYDKDF (reference sequence). In DNA, the CDR3 is TGTGCCACCAGCAGAGAAGGGCAGGGGTCGTACGAGCAGTACTTC. It codes for CATSREGQGSYEQYF.

The chain joins TRBV7-7 to TRBJ1-5; D is unclear. The V end was cut by 7 bases, the J end by 7 bases, with 14 bases between. The CDR3 is 13 amino acids. The germline gives CDR1 SSHAT, CDR2 FNYEAQ (reference sequence). The CDR3 is CASIPGDPQPQHF. The CDR3 region has the DNA TGTGCCAGCATCCCAGGTGACCCCCAGCCCCAGCATTTT. The full variable domain, in which reference TRBV7-7 and TRBJ1-5 provide the parts outside the CDR3, is GAGVSQSPRYKVTKRGQDVTLRCDPISSHATLYWYQQALGQGPEFLTYFNYEAQPDKSGLPSDRFSAERPEGSISTLTIQRTEQRDSAMYRCASIPGDPQPQHFGDGTRLSIL.

The rearrangement links TRBV2 to TRBJ1-3; 9 nucleotides line up with TRBD1. Looked up from germline, CDR1 is SNHLY and CDR2 is FYNNEI. This CDR3 contains 15 residues. V was pared by 11 bases and J by 0 bases, with 8 bases of the junction left unmatched. This CDR3 reads CACQQGAFSGNTIYF. DNA of the CDR3: TGTGCCTGCCAACAGGGGGCATTCTCTGGAAACACCATATATTTT.

V usage is TRBV4-3 and J usage is TRBJ1-1; D unclear. CDR3 length: 14 residues. Trimming took off 0 bases at V and 5 bases at J, with 10 bases between the two ends. The germline V gene has CDR1 LGHNA and CDR2 YSLEER. CDR3 amino acids: CASSQENYETEAFF. Written as DNA, the CDR3 is TGCGCCAGCAGCCAAGAAAACTATGAAACTGAAGCTTTCTTT.

The chain links TRBV5-1 to TRBJ2-7, with D possibly being TRBD2 (6 bases). CDR1 and CDR2 from the germline V gene are SGHRS and YFSETQ. Trimming stripped 3 bases from V and 6 bases from J, with 19 bases between. The CDR3 is made up of 15 amino acids. In DNA, the CDR3 is TGCGCCAGCAGCTCCTTACCCGGTAAGGAGGGCGAGCAGTACTTC. It is translated as CASSSLPGKEGEQYF.

The rearrangement joins TRBV6-5 to TRBJ1-2; D not certain. Deletions cut 6 bases from V and 4 bases from J, with 9 bases between. This CDR3 has 12 residues. CDR1 MNHEY and CDR2 SVGAGI come from the germline V gene. CDR3 in amino acids: CASRQVGYGYTF. The CDR3 bases are TGTGCCAGCAGGCAGGTGGGCTATGGCTACACCTTC.

This clone was seen only once. J is TRBJ2-1 and V is TRBV11-3; 7 positions match TRBD1. V was pared by 3 bases and J by 5 bases, with 7 bases of the junction left unmatched. This CDR3 spans 15 amino acids. Germline V gives CDR1 SGHNT, CDR2 YENEEA. CDR3 region: CASSFRQGVDNEQFF. In DNA form, the CDR3 reads TGTGCCAGCAGCTTCCGGCAGGGGGTGGACAATGAGCAGTTCTTC.

CDR3 DNA sequence: TGTGCCAGCAGTTTCCGGACTAGCCCCTACGAGCAGTACTTC. Its translation: CASSFRTSPYEQYF. The chain employs TRBV13 and TRBJ2-7, with 8 nucleotides matching TRBD2. The V gene's germline CDR1 is PRHDT and CDR2 FYEKMQ (reference sequence). The CDR3 sequence is 14 residues long. After removal of 6 bases from V and 2 bases from J, the junction contained 6 bases not matched to a gene.

The chain uses TRBV11-2 and TRBJ1-2; D is ambiguous. Germline CDR1 reads SGHAT; CDR2 reads FQNNGV. The CDR3 covers 16 residues. V shed 7 bases and J shed 4 bases, with 22 bases lying between them. This CDR3 reads CASNHRREVLTYGYTF. DNA for the CDR3: TGTGCCAGCAACCACCGGAGGGAGGTGCTGACCTATGGCTACACCTTC.

This clone was recorded only once. CDR3 coding DNA: TGCGCCAGCAGCACCGGGACAGGGGACTCCACTTATGGCTACACCTTC. Residues: CASSTGTGDSTYGYTF. The chain employs TRBV5-1 and TRBJ1-2; 10 bases agree with TRBD1. From germline, CDR1 is SGHRS and CDR2 YFSETQ. Trimming at V came to 4 bases and at J to 5 bases, leaving 11 bases not matched to a gene. This CDR3 region has 16 residues.

V gene TRBV11-2 combines with J gene TRBJ2-5; D not certain. The CDR3 is made up of 17 amino acids. V dropped 1 base and J dropped 0 bases, with 15 bases sitting between them. Germline V lookup: CDR1 SGHAT, CDR2 FQNNGV. CDR3 sequence: CASSLVRLSNNQETQYF. The CDR3 coding sequence is TGTGCCAGCAGCTTAGTACGTTTATCAAACAACCAAGAGACCCAGTACTTC.

This clone was observed a handful of times. The chain carries TRBV7-2 and TRBJ2-3; D gene ambiguous. Germline CDR1 reads SGHTA; CDR2 reads FQGNSA. CDR3 length: 14 residues. Trimming pared 0 bases from V and 3 bases from J, leaving 7 bases between. This CDR3 is CASSLAAVTDTQYF. CDR3 DNA sequence: TGTGCCAGCAGCTTAGCTGCGGTGACAGATACGCAGTATTTT.

The J gene is TRBJ2-5, the V gene TRBV18; tentative D call: TRBD1 (6 bases). Germline V gene sequence: CDR1 KGHSH, CDR2 LQKENI. The CDR3 is 14 amino acids. V dropped 2 bases and J dropped 5 bases, with 12 bases sitting between them. The chain's CDR3 is CASSPNRESETQYF. CDR3 sequence (DNA): TGTGCCAGCTCACCAAACAGGGAATCGGAGACCCAGTACTTC.

The gene calls are TRBV18 and TRBJ2-7; D call uncertain. Germline values: CDR1 KGHSH, CDR2 LQKENI. Trimming removed 3 bases at V and 2 bases at J, with 14 bases between. The CDR3 contains 15 residues. This CDR3 is CASSPELRPTYEQYF. For the CDR3, the DNA is TGTGCCAGCTCACCGGAACTAAGGCCGACCTACGAGCAGTACTTC.

In DNA form, the CDR3 reads TGTGCCAGCAGTGGAACTAGTCGGCCCTACAATGAGCAGTTCTTC. Translated, it gives CASSGTSRPYNEQFF. The chain combines TRBV25-1 with TRBJ2-1; tentatively, D is TRBD2 (5 bases). CDR3 length equals 15 residues. The germline V gene has CDR1 MGHDK and CDR2 SYGVNS. The V gene lost 4 bases and the J gene lost 2 bases, with 12 bases spanning the gap.

In DNA, the CDR3 is TGTGCCAGCAGCTTGACGACAGGGCCCTACGAGCAGTACTTC. Protein: CASSLTTGPYEQYF. V is TRBV5-4 and J is TRBJ2-7; 7 bases line up with TRBD1. V gave up 1 base and J gave up 2 bases; unmatched junction bases: 3. Germline lookup yields CDR1 SGHNT and CDR2 YYREEE (reference sequence). The CDR3 is 14 residues long.